The 19 T cell receptor beta chains below come from one sample, sequenced in a study of CD8+ T cells in alopecia areata. Following extraction, RNA underwent reverse transcription to cDNA, which served as the sequencing template. Generated by immunoSEQ multiplex PCR, the TCRdb table keeps only in-frame clones and is missing some. The sample consists of about 69,000 clones, 50% to 75% of them appearing once. This material consisted of CD8+ T cells sorted from blood, taken at week 0. All receptors come from a human donor with alopecia areata.

The genes are TRBV9 and TRBJ2-2; possibly TRBD2 for D (5 bases). The ends were cut back, 0 bases at V and 2 bases at J, with 11 bases in the middle. The CDR3 covers 16 residues. CDR1 and CDR2 from the germline V gene are SGDLS and YYNGEE. The CDR3 DNA reads TGTGCCAGCAGCGTAGGGGGAGAGGGAAACACCGGGGAGCTGTTTTTT. Protein: CASSVGGEGNTGELFF.

J is TRBJ2-7 and V is TRBV2, with 9 bases that match TRBD1. After removal of 9 bases from V and 2 bases from J, the junction contained 11 bases not matched to a gene. Germline V gene data show CDR1 as SNHLY and CDR2 as FYNNEI. This CDR3 has 15 residues. The CDR3: CASYPGQGAPYEQYF. The CDR3 nucleotides are TGTGCCAGTTACCCGGGACAGGGAGCCCCCTACGAGCAGTACTTC.

This rearrangement joins TRBV19 to TRBJ2-2, with 10 bases matching TRBD2. The length of the CDR3 is 16 residues. The V gene's germline CDR1 is LNHDA and CDR2 SQIVND (reference sequence). The V segment lost 3 bases and the J segment 5 bases; nucleotides outside the gene matches: 6. CDR3 residues: CASSMLLAGETGELFF. CDR3 sequence (DNA): TGTGCCAGTAGTATGCTCCTAGCGGGAGAAACCGGGGAGCTGTTTTTT.

Details on this clone: The DNA is omitted, as the CDR3 cannot be located on it reliably, and the CDR3 follows TCRdb's listing. This rearrangement joins TRBV19 to TRBJ2-7. The germline CDR1 and CDR2 sequences are LNHDA and SQIVND (reference sequence). The CDR3 comprises 13 residues, both ends counted. This chain's CDR3 is CASEFGPGYEQYF.

The chain uses TRBV7-9 and TRBJ2-1; 11 bases align to TRBD2. Unmatched junction bases numbered 5, after V lost 3 bases and J lost 7 bases. Germline V gene sequence: CDR1 SEHNR, CDR2 FQNEAQ (reference sequence). The CDR3 runs to 15 residues. In DNA form, the CDR3 reads TGTGCCAGCAGCTTTGGGACTAGCGGATTGAATGAGCAGTTCTTC. Translation gives CASSFGTSGLNEQFF.

The CDR3 DNA is TGCGCCAGCAGCTTCCAAGGGCGGACGATGTCCTACGAGCAGTACTTC. It encodes CASSFQGRTMSYEQYF. This chain uses TRBV5-1 with TRBJ2-7, with D uncertain. CDR3 length: 16 residues. V was clipped by 2 bases and J by 1 base, with 16 bases between them. Looked up from germline, CDR1 is SGHRS and CDR2 is YFSETQ. The variable domain in full, completed from reference TRBV5-1 and TRBJ2-7, reads KAGVTQTPRYLIKTRGQQVTLSCSPISGHRSVSWYQQTPGQGLQFLFEYFSETQRNKGNFPGRFSGRQFSNSRSEMNVSTLELGDSALYLCASSFQGRTMSYEQYFGPGTRLTVT.

This clone was counted between two and nine times. V and J are TRBV4-1 and TRBJ2-1, with D unclear. The germline CDR1 and CDR2 sequences are MGHRA and YSYEKL. The length of the CDR3 is 16 residues. The ends were cut back, 0 bases at V and 0 bases at J, with 9 bases in the middle. The CDR3 nucleotides read TGCGCCAGCAGCCAAGAGCCTACGGGCTCCTACAATGAGCAGTTCTTC. It encodes CASSQEPTGSYNEQFF.

This clone was recorded once. This sequence joins TRBV9 and TRBJ1-1, with D perhaps TRBD1 (5 bases). Between the trimmed V and J ends, which lost 5 bases and 0 bases, there was a span of 14 bases. Germline CDR1 SGDLS, CDR2 YYNGEE. The CDR3 runs 15 residues. The CDR3 loop is CASRPPGLLNTEAFF. The CDR3 DNA follows: TGTGCCAGCAGACCTCCGGGACTCCTGAACACTGAAGCTTTCTTT.

The chain uses TRBV7-9 and TRBJ1-2, with no clear D. Trimming left V 2 bases short and J 3 bases short, with 7 bases between. CDR1 is SEHNR, CDR2 FQNEAQ, per germline (reference sequence). The length of the CDR3 is 13 residues. As DNA, the CDR3 is TGTGCCAGCAGCTTACAACAGCACTATGGCTACACCTTC. Its protein is CASSLQQHYGYTF.

J is TRBJ1-5 and V is TRBV19; D perhaps matches TRBD1 (6 bases). The germline V and J ends were trimmed by 4 bases and 4 bases, with 14 bases remaining between them. CDR3 length equals 15 residues. The germline V gene has CDR1 LNHDA and CDR2 SQIVND (reference sequence). In nucleotides, the CDR3 is TGTGCCAGTAGTACAACCCCCACAGGGAATCAGCCCCAGCATTTT. It is translated as CASSTTPTGNQPQHF. The variable domain in full, with the rest retrieved from reference TRBV19 and TRBJ1-5, is DGGITQSPKYLFRKEGQNVTLSCEQNLNHDAMYWYRQDPGQGLRLIYYSQIVNDFQKGDIAEGYSVSREKKESFPLTVTSAQKNPTAFYLCASSTTPTGNQPQHFGDGTRLSIL.

Sample share makes this clone large. The rearrangement uses TRBV5-6 and TRBJ2-3, with a tentative D call TRBD2 (5 bases). Germline V gene sequence: CDR1 SGHDT, CDR2 YYEEEE. The CDR3 runs 16 residues. The V and J ends lost 0 bases and 4 bases respectively, with 15 bases between them. CDR3 sequence: CASSLDGGFSPDTQYF. In nucleotides, the CDR3 is TGTGCCAGCAGCTTGGACGGCGGGTTCTCCCCAGATACGCAGTATTTT.

The V call is TRBV28, the J call TRBJ2-1; no clear D. Looked up from germline, CDR1 is MDHEN and CDR2 is SYDVKM. The CDR3 runs to 12 residues. Trimming took 5 bases from V and 10 from J, leaving 12 bases between them. CDR3 loop: CASSPPFGEQFF. The CDR3 DNA is TGTGCCAGCAGTCCGCCTTTCGGCGAGCAGTTCTTC.

The chain uses TRBV9 and TRBJ2-7, with 9 bases identical to TRBD1. With 2 bases clipped from V and 3 bases from J, the junction kept 3 bases outside the gene matches. The CDR3 covers 14 residues. The germline V gene encodes CDR1 SGDLS and CDR2 YYNGEE. The CDR3: CASSVTGGIYEQYF. The CDR3 nucleotides are TGTGCCAGCAGCGTGACAGGGGGTATCTACGAGCAGTACTTC.

The chain joins TRBV10-3 to TRBJ1-1; TRBD1 matches 7 bases. The CDR3 has 14 amino acids. After removal of 10 bases from V and 0 bases from J, the junction contained 8 bases not matched to a gene. Germline-derived CDR1 and CDR2 are ENHRY and SYGVKD. The CDR3 region is CATYVTGMNTEAFF. In nucleotides, the CDR3 is TGTGCCACATACGTGACAGGGATGAACACTGAAGCTTTCTTT.

This rearrangement joins TRBV29-1 to TRBJ2-1; D gene unclear. Per the germline V gene, CDR1 is SQVTM and CDR2 is ANQGSEA. Trimming pared 7 bases from V and 6 bases from J, leaving 19 bases between. This CDR3 region has 14 residues. CDR3 sequence (DNA): TGCAGCGAAGACAAACCGAATAATCTCAATGAGCAGTTCTTC. It translates to CSEDKPNNLNEQFF.

This clone appeared a few times. The rearrangement joins TRBV29-1 to TRBJ2-2, with D maybe TRBD1 (6 bases). Germline CDR1 reads SQVTM; CDR2 reads ANQGSEA. V was trimmed by 1 base and J by 8 bases, leaving 20 bases between them. CDR3 size: 16 residues. CDR3 residues: CSVEVPQRGFMGELFF. In DNA form, the CDR3 reads TGCAGCGTTGAAGTACCACAGAGGGGGTTTATGGGGGAGCTGTTTTTT.

This clone occurred a few times. CDR3 nucleotide sequence: TGTGCCAGTAGTATTCGGGGTTACGAGCAGTACTTC. Amino acid sequence: CASSIRGYEQYF. The genes are TRBV19 and TRBJ2-7, with D perhaps matching TRBD2 (5 bases). The CDR3 contains 12 residues. V was cut by 3 bases and J by 4 bases, with 7 bases left in between. Germline-derived CDR1 and CDR2 are LNHDA and SQIVND (reference sequence).

Written as DNA, the CDR3 is TGCGCCAGCAGCCAACTCGGGGGTGAGGGTGGGACAGGGGCCTACGAGCAGTACTTC. It translates to CASSQLGGEGGTGAYEQYF. The chain combines TRBV4-1 with TRBJ2-7, with 10 bases identical to TRBD1. V lost 2 bases, J lost 2 bases, and 15 bases stayed unmatched. The CDR3 covers 19 residues. Germline V gives CDR1 MGHRA, CDR2 YSYEKL.

The V and J genes are TRBV7-9 and TRBJ2-3; D not resolved. CDR3 size: 13 residues. With 1 base removed from V and 4 bases from J, the gap between germline ends came to 6 bases. Germline V gene sequence: CDR1 SEHNR, CDR2 FQNEAQ (reference sequence). CDR3 DNA sequence: TGTGCCAGCAGCTTAGAGTCGTCAGATACGCAGTATTTT. Translating it yields CASSLESSDTQYF.